This is a list of T cell receptor beta chains from one sample in a study of blood T cell repertoires in COVID-19. Produced via immunoSEQ multiplex PCR; TCRdb's table is partial and in-frame only. The repertoire consists of approximately 330,000 clones, with 85% to 90% occurring once and the leading ten covering about a tenth. Sequencing was done on a sample of PBMCs or T cells enriched from blood (not recorded which). The receptors were gathered from a young woman who had recovered from COVID-19. Both conserved end residues are part of each CDR3. The D gene is left open where the match is weak. Where a row states a size, it is once, few, many or the class of an expanded clone; other rows omit it.

j_gene | v_gene | abundance | d_gene | CDR3nt | CDR3aa
TRBJ2-1 | TRBV28 | - | - | TGTGCCAGCAGTTTACCCCACGCGGGGCGCAATGAGCAGTTCTTC | CASSLPHAGRNEQFF
TRBJ2-3 | TRBV3-1/TRBV3-2 | - | - | TGTGCCAGCAGCCAGGACACCCCTAGCACAGATACGCAGTATTTT | CASSQDTPSTDTQYF
TRBJ1-1 | TRBV10-2 | - | - | TGCGCCAGCAGTGAAATCCCGGGGATGAGCACTGAAGCTTTCTTT | CASSEIPGMSTEAFF
TRBJ1-2 | TRBV15 | - | TRBD1 | TGTGCCACCAGCAGAGATCTGGAGGGGGCGGGTGGCTACACCTTC | CATSRDLEGAGGYTF
TRBJ1-1 | TRBV30 | - | - | TGTGCCTGGGGGTTGGACAGTCCTGCCACTGAAGCTTTCTTT | CAWGLDSPATEAFF
TRBJ2-3 | TRBV11-2 | - | TRBD1 | TGTGCCAGCAGCTGGGGACAGAACACAGATACGCAGTATTTT | CASSWGQNTDTQYF
TRBJ2-6 | TRBV18 | few | - | TGTGCCAGCTCACCAGAGATCTCTGGGGCCAACGTCCTGACTTTC | CASSPEISGANVLTF
TRBJ2-5 | TRBV6-2/TRBV6-3 | - | TRBD1 | TGTGCCAGCAGTTCATACAGGGGGCGCCTGGAGACCCAGTACTTC | CASSSYRGRLETQYF
TRBJ1-2 | TRBV5-6 | - | TRBD1 | TGTGCCAGCAGCCGGGATACAGGGGCTGTGACCTTC | CASSRDTGAVTF
TRBJ2-1 | TRBV28 | - | - | TGTGCCAGCAGTTTATTAGCTGACCACAATGAGCAGTTCTTC | CASSLLADHNEQFF
TRBJ1-5 | TRBV27 | - | TRBD1 | TGTGCCAGCAGTTCTCGACAGGGGGCGTGGGATGTGGGCAATCAGCCCCAGCATTTT | CASSSRQGAWDVGNQPQHF
TRBJ2-7 | TRBV9 | once | TRBD2 | TGTGCCAGCAGCGTAGGAGGACTAGCGGGAGTGGGCGAGCAGTACTTC | CASSVGGLAGVGEQYF
TRBJ2-7 | TRBV5-4 | - | - | TGTGCCAGCAGCTTGCAGATGTCGGGAGAGCAGTACTTC | CASSLQMSGEQYF
TRBJ1-2 | TRBV28 | - | TRBD1 | TGTGCCAGCAGTAATGACAGGGGGGGCTTGGGTGGCTACACCTTC | CASSNDRGGLGGYTF
TRBJ1-6 | TRBV15 | once | TRBD1 | TGTGCCACCAGCAGACCACGGACAGGGGTTAATTCACCCCTCCACTTT | CATSRPRTGVNSPLHF
TRBJ1-1 | TRBV5-1 | - | TRBD1 | TGCGCCAGCAGCTCGGGGACAGGGGCCACTGAAGCTTTCTTT | CASSSGTGATEAFF
TRBJ2-3 | TRBV7-2 | - | - | TGTGCCAGCAGCATGGTGGCGGGAAGCGGTCAGGATACGCAGTATTTT | CASSMVAGSGQDTQYF
TRBJ2-7 | TRBV19 | - | TRBD2 | TGTGCCAGTAGTATCCTGGGACTAGCGGGAAAGAATCTCCACGAGCAGTACTTC | CASSILGLAGKNLHEQYF
TRBJ1-2 | TRBV2 | - | TRBD1 | TGTGCCAGCACTCTGAGGGGGACAGGTCCAAATGGGTATGGCTACACCTTC | CASTLRGTGPNGYGYTF
TRBJ2-5 | TRBV5-1 | - | TRBD2 | TGCGCCAGCAGCCAACGGACTAGCGGGATGGGGGAGACCCAGTACTTC | CASSQRTSGMGETQYF
TRBJ2-7 | TRBV29-1 | - | - | TGCAGCGCCCAGGGGACGAACAGACTAAGCTCCTACGAGCAGTACTTC | CSAQGTNRLSSYEQYF
TRBJ2-3 | TRBV7-9 | - | TRBD2 | TGTGCCAGCAGCTATGGACTAGCGGTCACAGATACGCAGTATTTT | CASSYGLAVTDTQYF